These 4 T cell receptor beta chains share one sample of origin, sequenced in a study of cytomegalovirus exposure and HLA in healthy donors. TCRdb keeps only in-frame clones here, not all; method: immunoSEQ multiplex PCR. Of about 79,000 clones listed, more than 85% were seen once; the top ten hold about 3.8%. Sequenced sample: PBMCs. The receptors shown here come from a woman between 25 and 40 years old in good health and CMV-seronegative.

The chain combines TRBV10-3 with TRBJ2-7, with TRBD2 matching over 11 bases. Trimming removed 7 bases from V and 4 bases from J; junction bases left unmatched: 6. The CDR3 runs 14 residues. Germline V gene data show CDR1 as ENHRY and CDR2 as SYGVKD. Written as DNA, the CDR3 is TGTGCCATCACTTCCGGGACTAGCGGATACGAGCAGTACTTC. It yields the protein CAITSGTSGYEQYF.

J is TRBJ2-7 and V is TRBV30, with D possibly being TRBD1 (5 bases). The V gene's germline CDR1 is GTSNPN and CDR2 SVGIG (reference sequence). Trimming took 2 bases from V and 2 from J, leaving 13 bases between them. This CDR3 spans 14 amino acids. Here the CDR3 reads CAWSWGLLTYEQYF. As DNA, the CDR3 is TGTGCCTGGAGTTGGGGCCTTCTAACCTACGAGCAGTACTTC.

V gene TRBV7-9 combines with J gene TRBJ1-1; TRBD1 agrees at 7 bases. Germline trimming cut 5 bases from V and 2 bases from J; bases unmatched to any gene: 8. The CDR3 consists of 15 residues. From germline, CDR1 is SEHNR and CDR2 FQNEAQ (reference sequence). The CDR3 DNA reads as TGTGCCAGCAGCCGGACAGGAGGTAGAAACACTGAAGCTTTCTTT. Encoded protein: CASSRTGGRNTEAFF.

The chain links TRBV9 to TRBJ2-5, with TRBD2 identical over 8 bases. V gave up 3 bases and J gave up 2 bases; unmatched junction bases: 9. This CDR3 is built from 16 residues. Germline CDR1 reads SGDLS; CDR2 reads YYNGEE. CDR3 loop: CASSGPGLAGQETQYF. The CDR3 nucleotides are TGTGCCAGCAGCGGACCTGGACTAGCCGGGCAAGAGACCCAGTACTTC.